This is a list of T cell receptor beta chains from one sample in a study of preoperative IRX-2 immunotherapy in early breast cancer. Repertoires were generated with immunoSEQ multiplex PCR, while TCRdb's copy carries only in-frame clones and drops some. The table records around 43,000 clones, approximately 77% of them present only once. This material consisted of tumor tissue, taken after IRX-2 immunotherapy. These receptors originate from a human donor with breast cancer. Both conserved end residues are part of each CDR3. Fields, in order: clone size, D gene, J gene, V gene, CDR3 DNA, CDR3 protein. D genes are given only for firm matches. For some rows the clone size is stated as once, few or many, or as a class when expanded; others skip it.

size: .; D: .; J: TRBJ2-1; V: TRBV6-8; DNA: TGTGCCAGCAGTTACGAAGGATTGAAGCAGTTCTTC; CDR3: CASSYEGLKQFF
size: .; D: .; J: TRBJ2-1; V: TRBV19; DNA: TGTGCCAGTAGTACCACACGGTCGAGGGAGCAGTTCTTC; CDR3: CASSTTRSREQFF
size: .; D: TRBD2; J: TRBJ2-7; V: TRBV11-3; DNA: TGTGCCAGCAGCCCCGGGACTAGCGGGGGGGCGGGCTACGAGCAGTACTTC; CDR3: CASSPGTSGGAGYEQYF
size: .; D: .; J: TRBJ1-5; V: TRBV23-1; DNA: TGCGCCAGCAGCTTGCGGGGGGATCAGCCCCAGCATTTT; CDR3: CASSLRGDQPQHF
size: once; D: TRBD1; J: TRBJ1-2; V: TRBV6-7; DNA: TGTGCCAGCAGTTACTCAAACAGGGGGCGCTTAGTCCCTAACTATGGCTACACCTTC; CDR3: CASSYSNRGRLVPNYGYTF
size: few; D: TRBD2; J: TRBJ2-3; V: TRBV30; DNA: TGTGCCTGGAGCCCCCGGGGAGCGCCGGGAGGTACGCAGTATTTT; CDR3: CAWSPRGAPGGTQYF
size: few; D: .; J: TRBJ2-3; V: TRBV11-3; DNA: TGTGCCAGCAGCTTTTTGGGTAGCACAGATACGCAGTATTTT; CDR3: CASSFLGSTDTQYF
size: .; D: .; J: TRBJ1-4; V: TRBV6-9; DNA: TGTGCCAGCACCTCCCGTGGAGGGGGGAATGAAAAACTGTTTTTT; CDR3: CASTSRGGGNEKLFF
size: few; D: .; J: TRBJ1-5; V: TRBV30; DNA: TGTGCCTGGAGTGTTCTCGCTAATCAGCCCCAGCATTTT; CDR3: CAWSVLANQPQHF
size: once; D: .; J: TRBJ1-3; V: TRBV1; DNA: TGCGCCAGCAGCCAAGAGTTGTGGGTCTCTGGAAACACCATATATTTT; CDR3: CASSQELWVSGNTIYF
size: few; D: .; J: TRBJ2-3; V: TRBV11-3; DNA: TGTGCCAGCAGCTTATACCCTCCCAGTGGGGCAGATACGCAGTATTTT; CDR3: CASSLYPPSGADTQYF
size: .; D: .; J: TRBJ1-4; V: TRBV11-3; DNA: TGTGCCAGCAGCTTAGGCAGGCAAGGCGAAAAACTGTTTTTT; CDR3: CASSLGRQGEKLFF
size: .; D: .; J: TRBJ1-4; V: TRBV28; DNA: TGTGCCAGCACCCTTTTAGGGAGAGGAGAAAAACTGTTTTTT; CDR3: CASTLLGRGEKLFF
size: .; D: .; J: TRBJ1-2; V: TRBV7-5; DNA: TGTGCCAGCAGCTTCGCCGGGACAGGGTCCTATGGCTACACCTTC; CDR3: CASSFAGTGSYGYTF
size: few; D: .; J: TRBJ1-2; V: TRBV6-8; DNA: TGTGCCAGCAGTAGAACAATGTATGGCTACACCTTC; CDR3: CASSRTMYGYTF
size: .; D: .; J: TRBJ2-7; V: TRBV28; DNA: TGTGCCAGCAGGTCCGGGACCACGGGTGAGCAGTACTTC; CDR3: CASRSGTTGEQYF
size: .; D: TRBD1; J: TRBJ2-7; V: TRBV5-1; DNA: TGCGCCAGCAGCTTGGATACGGGACAGGGGGCATTCCGGGGTCGGTACTTC; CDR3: CASSLDTGQGAFRGRYF
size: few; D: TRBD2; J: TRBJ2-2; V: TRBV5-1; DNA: TGCGCCAGCAGCCATCTAGCGGGGGGAAACACCGGGGAGCTGTTTTTT; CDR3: CASSHLAGGNTGELFF
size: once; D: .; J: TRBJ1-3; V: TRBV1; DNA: TGCGCCAGCAGCCAAGTTCCAGGGGGCACGGACACCATATATTTT; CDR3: CASSQVPGGTDTIYF
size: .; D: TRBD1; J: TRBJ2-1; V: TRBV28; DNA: TGTGCCAGCAGTTTACGACAGGGGGCCCGAGAGCAGTTCTTC; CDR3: CASSLRQGAREQFF
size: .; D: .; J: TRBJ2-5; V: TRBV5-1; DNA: TGCGCCAGCAGCTTGGCCGGAGTCAGTCAAGAGACCCAGTACTTC; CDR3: CASSLAGVSQETQYF
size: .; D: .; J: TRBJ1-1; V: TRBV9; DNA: TGTGCCAGCAGCCCCTCCATGGTGAACACTGAAGCTTTCTTT; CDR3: CASSPSMVNTEAFF
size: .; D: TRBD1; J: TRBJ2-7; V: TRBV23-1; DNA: TGCGCCAGCAGACAGGGGGCGGGGTACGAGCAGTACTTC; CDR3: CASRQGAGYEQYF